These 14 T cell receptor beta chains came from one sample sequenced in a study of radiotherapy plus CTLA-4 blockade in lung cancer. Sequencing was performed with immunoSEQ multiplex PCR; in TCRdb, only in-frame clones are kept and a portion is missing. The repertoire consists of about 57,000 clones, with approximately 79% occurring once and the leading ten covering 15% to 20%. The material sequenced was peripheral blood, taken from a patient treated with radiotherapy plus ipilimumab. The receptors originated from a human donor with non-small cell lung cancer who had a complete response to radiotherapy plus ipilimumab.

J is TRBJ2-7 and V is TRBV18, with D possibly TRBD2 on 5 matching bases. V was trimmed by 6 bases and J by 4 bases, leaving 19 bases between them. Germline CDR1 KGHSH, CDR2 LQKENI. The CDR3 loop spans 15 amino acids. The CDR3 loop is CASSYDPLRTYEQYF. The CDR3 region has the DNA TGTGCCAGCTCGTATGACCCCCTGCGGACTTACGAGCAGTACTTC.

This rearrangement joins TRBV19 to TRBJ1-5; D call uncertain. This CDR3 spans 16 amino acids. Germline values: CDR1 LNHDA, CDR2 SQIVND (reference sequence). V gave up 0 bases and J gave up 1 base, with 10 bases separating them. DNA for the CDR3: TGTGCCAGTAGTATAGACGTAGACTGGAGCAATCAGCCCCAGCATTTT. It encodes CASSIDVDWSNQPQHF. The whole variable domain, filled in from reference TRBV19 and TRBJ1-5, reads DGGITQSPKYLFRKEGQNVTLSCEQNLNHDAMYWYRQDPGQGLRLIYYSQIVNDFQKGDIAEGYSVSREKKESFPLTVTSAQKNPTAFYLCASSIDVDWSNQPQHFGDGTRLSIL.

The chain links TRBV11-3 to TRBJ1-5; no firm D call. There are 15 residues in the CDR3. The germline V gene encodes CDR1 SGHNT and CDR2 YENEEA. Trimming stripped 5 bases from V and 4 bases from J, with 15 bases between. Written as DNA, the CDR3 is TGTGCCAGCAGCAAGCGATGTTTAGAGAATCAGCCCCAGCATTTT. Protein: CASSKRCLENQPQHF.

Note on this clone: This specimen includes other DNA sequences encoding the same CDR3. V and J are TRBV6-1 and TRBJ1-2; D may be TRBD1 (5 bases). The CDR3 spans 16 residues. CDR1 is MNHNS, CDR2 SASEGT, per germline. V was pared by 1 base and J by 8 bases, with 20 bases between. This chain's CDR3 is CASSEGRPGGVDGYTF. The CDR3 region has the DNA TGTGCCAGCAGTGAAGGGCGACCGGGGGGTGTCGACGGCTACACCTTC.

The chain employs TRBV4-3 and TRBJ2-5; D ambiguous. Trimming took 2 bases from V and 1 from J, leaving 11 bases between them. This CDR3 spans 15 amino acids. Germline V CDR1 and CDR2: LGHNA, YSLEER. The DNA of the CDR3 is TGCGCCAGCAGCCAAAAGTGGCCCACCCAAGAGACCCAGTACTTC. Translating gives CASSQKWPTQETQYF.

The V gene is TRBV6-1, the J gene TRBJ2-1; tentatively, D is TRBD2 (8 bases). Between the trimmed V and J ends, which lost 4 bases and 5 bases, there was a span of 24 bases. CDR3 size: 18 residues. The germline V gene has CDR1 MNHNS and CDR2 SASEGT. The CDR3: CASSGQGFGSGVDNEQFF. CDR3 coding DNA: TGTGCCAGCAGTGGACAGGGCTTTGGTAGCGGGGTCGACAATGAGCAGTTCTTC.

The V gene is TRBV30, the J gene TRBJ2-7; 8 bases are a match to TRBD1. V gave up 2 bases and J gave up 3 bases; unmatched junction bases: 9. The CDR3 contains 15 residues. Germline V gene data show CDR1 as GTSNPN and CDR2 as SVGIG (reference sequence). CDR3 nucleotides: TGTGCCTGGAGTTCCCGGGGACAGGCTAGCTACGAGCAGTACTTC. The encoded protein is CAWSSRGQASYEQYF.

The CDR3 spells CASSRTGNNSPLHF. CDR3 bases: TGTGCCAGCAGCCGGACAGGCAATAATTCACCCCTCCACTTT. The chain uses TRBV7-9 and TRBJ1-6; 7 bases match TRBD1. The trim removed 5 bases at V and 5 bases at J, leaving 3 bases unmatched. This CDR3 comprises 14 residues. Germline lookup yields CDR1 SEHNR and CDR2 FQNEAQ (reference sequence).

This clone came up a few times. The V call is TRBV7-9, the J call TRBJ1-3; D is undetermined. The ends were cut back, 3 bases at V and 1 base at J, with 4 bases in the middle. CDR1 and CDR2 from the germline V gene are SEHNR and FQNEAQ (reference sequence). The CDR3 sequence is 13 residues long. CDR3 residues: CASSFLSGNTIYF. CDR3 nucleotides: TGTGCCAGCAGCTTCCTATCTGGAAACACCATATATTTT.

The rearrangement uses TRBV27 and TRBJ2-7; TRBD2 is a possible D gene (6 bases). This CDR3 is 15 amino acids long. Germline CDR1 is MNHEY and CDR2 is SMNVEV (reference sequence). Trimming cost V 6 bases and J 0 bases, with 15 bases left between them. This CDR3 reads CASSWDSLSSYEQYF. As DNA, the CDR3 is TGTGCCAGCAGCTGGGACTCATTAAGCTCCTACGAGCAGTACTTC.

This rearrangement joins TRBV4-1 to TRBJ1-6; a possible D gene is TRBD1 (6 bases). Germline assignment: CDR1 MGHRA and CDR2 YSYEKL. Trimming left V 0 bases short and J 7 bases short, with 13 bases between. The CDR3 runs to 16 residues. CDR3 coding DNA: TGCGCCAGCAGCCAAGAAACAGGGACATGGAATTCACCCCTCCACTTT. This encodes CASSQETGTWNSPLHF.

The rearrangement joins TRBV5-4 to TRBJ2-7; D perhaps matches TRBD2 (7 bases). In germline, CDR1 is SGHNT, CDR2 YYREEE (reference sequence). Between the trimmed V and J ends, which lost 0 bases and 4 bases, there was a span of 17 bases. The CDR3 has 16 amino acids. The CDR3 DNA follows: TGTGCCAGCAGCTTGGCAGCCCGGGGGGCGCAGTACGAGCAGTACTTC. Its translation: CASSLAARGAQYEQYF.

The chain links TRBV6-1 to TRBJ1-5; the match to TRBD1 covers 10 bases. Trimming at V came to 5 bases and at J to 6 bases, leaving 4 bases not matched to a gene. This CDR3 has 14 residues. CDR1 is MNHNS and CDR2 is SASEGT in the germline V gene. Here the CDR3 reads CASSWGDRGQPQHF. In nucleotides, the CDR3 is TGTGCCAGCAGTTGGGGGGACAGGGGTCAGCCCCAGCATTTT.

J is TRBJ1-1 and V is TRBV30, with D tentatively TRBD1 (5 bases). V was clipped by 6 bases and J by 4 bases, with 12 bases between them. CDR1 and CDR2 from the germline V gene are GTSNPN and SVGIG (reference sequence). The CDR3 length is 12 residues. The CDR3 reads CACQARATEAFF. The CDR3 DNA reads TGTGCCTGCCAGGCCAGGGCCACTGAAGCTTTCTTT.